This paragraph reports one TCR beta chain. The germline CDR1 and CDR2 sequences are SGHVS and FQNEAQ. The V end was cut by 5 bases, the J end by 0 bases, with 17 bases between. The CDR3 is 17 residues long. In the original workflow: Cell counts per sample came from amplifying reference gene primers. TCRdb's copy holds only in-frame clones and misses some; the assay was immunoSEQ multiplex PCR. V, J and clone size were drawn from that table, and D and trimming were deduced from the DNA. The table has fewer than 250,000 clones, over 75% seen once. The sample belongs to a study of blood T cell repertoires in COVID-19. At the level of the study: Sites in the United States, Italy and Spain provided acute and convalescent COVID-19 samples. T cells, B-cell-depleted T cells, or PBMCs supplied cDNA or gDNA.

The sequence was collected from a woman between 45 and 60 years old with acute or convalescent COVID-19. V usage is TRBV7-8 and J usage is TRBJ2-1; D gene ambiguous. What was sequenced was peripheral blood. CDR3 in DNA: TGTGCCAGCAGCCCTGACTCGCCAGACTTCTCCTACAATGAGCAGTTCTTC. This gives the protein CASSPDSPDFSYNEQFF.